This T cell receptor (beta chain) came from a study of shared clonotypes between healthy human individuals. The study's findings and limits: An expected dependence of interdonor clonotype sharing on sequencing depth was noted. Clonotype sharing across a few donors was observed for about 5.5% of naive CD4 clonotypes.

The germline V gene encodes CDR1 ENHRY and CDR2 SYGVKD. Trimming took 5 bases from V and 4 from J; bases not matched to a gene: 7. This CDR3 has 14 amino acids. With regard to this clone: Its matching antigen is unknown.

In the sorted-subset replicate PCRs, 200 ng DNA, around 32,000 T cell genomes, was used. Per the original data handling: ImmunoSEQ sequences covered only the junction and lacked quality scores; filtering therefore differed. Profiling relied on immunoSEQ multiplex PCR, and the TCRdb table lists in-frame clones only, not all of them. For V, J and clone size, that table is used; D and trimming come from the DNA. Of 2,500,000 or so clones listed, 93% are singletons. This receptor was obtained from a man aged 18 to 35 in good health. Some clones in this sample may be carry-over from other donors' samples. The chain carries TRBV10-3 and TRBJ2-7; 8 positions agree with TRBD2. What was sequenced was naive CD4+ T cells from PBMCs. Subset denoted: CD45RA+ positively selected. This CDR3 is CAISIAGNEYEQYF. The CDR3 coding sequence is TGTGCCATCAGTATAGCGGGGAACGAATACGAGCAGTACTTC.